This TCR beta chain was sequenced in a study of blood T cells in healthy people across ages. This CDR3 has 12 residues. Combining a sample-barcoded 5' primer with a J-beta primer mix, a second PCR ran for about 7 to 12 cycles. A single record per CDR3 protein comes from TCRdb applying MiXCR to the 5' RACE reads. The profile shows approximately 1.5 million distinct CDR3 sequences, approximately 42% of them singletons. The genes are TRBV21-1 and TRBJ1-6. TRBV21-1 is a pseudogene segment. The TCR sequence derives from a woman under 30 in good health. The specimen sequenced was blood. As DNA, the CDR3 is TGTGCCAGCAGCCCCGCAAGGTCACCCCTCCACTTT. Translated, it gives CASSPARSPLHF.